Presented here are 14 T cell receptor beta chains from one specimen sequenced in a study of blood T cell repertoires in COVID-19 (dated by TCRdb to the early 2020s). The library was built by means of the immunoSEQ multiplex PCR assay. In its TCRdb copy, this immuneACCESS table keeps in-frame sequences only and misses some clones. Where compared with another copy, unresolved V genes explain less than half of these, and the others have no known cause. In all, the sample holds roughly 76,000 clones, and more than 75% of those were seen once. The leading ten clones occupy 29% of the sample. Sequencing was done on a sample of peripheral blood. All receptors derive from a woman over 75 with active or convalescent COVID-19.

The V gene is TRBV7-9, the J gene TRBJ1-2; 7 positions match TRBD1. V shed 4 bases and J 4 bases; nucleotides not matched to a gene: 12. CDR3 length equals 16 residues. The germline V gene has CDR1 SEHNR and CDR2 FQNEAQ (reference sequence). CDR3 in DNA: TGTGCCAGCAGCTCCCGACAGGGTCCCGCATCCTATGGCTACACCTTC. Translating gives CASSSRQGPASYGYTF.

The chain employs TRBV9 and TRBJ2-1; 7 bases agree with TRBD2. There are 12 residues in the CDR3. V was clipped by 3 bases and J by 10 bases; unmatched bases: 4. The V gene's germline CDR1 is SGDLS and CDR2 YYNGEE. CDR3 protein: CASSAREGEQFF. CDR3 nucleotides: TGTGCCAGCAGCGCAAGGGAGGGAGAGCAGTTCTTC.

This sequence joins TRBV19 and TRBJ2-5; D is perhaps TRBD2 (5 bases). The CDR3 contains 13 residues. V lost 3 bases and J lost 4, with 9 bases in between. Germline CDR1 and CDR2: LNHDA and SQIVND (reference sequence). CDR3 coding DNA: TGTGCCAGTAGTATGGTACGGGGAGAGACCCAGTACTTC. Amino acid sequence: CASSMVRGETQYF.

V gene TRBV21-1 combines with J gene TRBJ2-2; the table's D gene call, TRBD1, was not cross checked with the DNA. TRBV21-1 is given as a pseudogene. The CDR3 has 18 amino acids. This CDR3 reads CASSKGTQGARNTGELFF. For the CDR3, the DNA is TGTGCCAGCAGCAAAGGGACCCAGGGGGCGCGGAACACCGGGGAGCTGTTTTTT.

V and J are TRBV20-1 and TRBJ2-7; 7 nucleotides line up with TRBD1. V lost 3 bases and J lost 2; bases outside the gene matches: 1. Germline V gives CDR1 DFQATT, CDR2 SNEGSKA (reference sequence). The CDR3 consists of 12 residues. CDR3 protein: CSASGTAYEQYF. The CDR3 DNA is TGCAGTGCTAGTGGGACAGCCTACGAGCAGTACTTC.

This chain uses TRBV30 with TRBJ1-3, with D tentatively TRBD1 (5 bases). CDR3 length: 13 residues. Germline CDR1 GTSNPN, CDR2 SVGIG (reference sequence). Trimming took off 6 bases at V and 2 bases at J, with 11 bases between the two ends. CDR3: CACLAGAGNTIYF. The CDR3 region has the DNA TGTGCCTGCTTGGCGGGGGCTGGAAACACCATATATTTT.

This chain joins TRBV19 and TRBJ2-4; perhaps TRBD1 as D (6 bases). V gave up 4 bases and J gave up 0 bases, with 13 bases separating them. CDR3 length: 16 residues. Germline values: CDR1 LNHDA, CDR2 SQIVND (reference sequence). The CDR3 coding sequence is TGTGCCAGTAGTACACGGACAGCCCTAGCCAAAAACATTCAGTACTTC. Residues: CASSTRTALAKNIQYF.

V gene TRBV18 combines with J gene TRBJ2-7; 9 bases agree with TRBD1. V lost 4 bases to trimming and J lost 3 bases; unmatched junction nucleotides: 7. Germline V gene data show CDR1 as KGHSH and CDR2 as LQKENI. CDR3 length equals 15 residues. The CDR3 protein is CASSLGTGYHYEQYF. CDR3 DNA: TGTGCCAGCTCACTCGGGACAGGGTACCACTACGAGCAGTACTTC.

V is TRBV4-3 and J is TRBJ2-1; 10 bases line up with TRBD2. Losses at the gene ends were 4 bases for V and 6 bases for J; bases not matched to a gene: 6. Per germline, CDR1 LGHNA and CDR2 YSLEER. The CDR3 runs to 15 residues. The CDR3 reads CASSLAAGGPNEQFF. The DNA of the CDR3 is TGCGCCAGCAGCCTCGCAGCGGGGGGGCCCAATGAGCAGTTCTTC.

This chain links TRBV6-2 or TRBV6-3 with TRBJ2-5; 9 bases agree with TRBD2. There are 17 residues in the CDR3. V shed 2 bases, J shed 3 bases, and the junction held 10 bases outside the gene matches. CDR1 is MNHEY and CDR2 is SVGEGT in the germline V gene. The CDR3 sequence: CASSYGRGGPLEETQYF. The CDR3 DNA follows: TGTGCCAGCAGTTACGGGCGGGGGGGCCCTTTAGAAGAGACCCAGTACTTC.

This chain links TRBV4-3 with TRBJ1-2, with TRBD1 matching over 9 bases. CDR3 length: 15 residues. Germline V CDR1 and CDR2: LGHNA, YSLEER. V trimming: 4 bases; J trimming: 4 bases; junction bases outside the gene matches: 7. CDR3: CASSPSRTGAYGYTF. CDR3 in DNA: TGCGCCAGCAGCCCAAGTCGGACAGGGGCCTATGGCTACACCTTC.

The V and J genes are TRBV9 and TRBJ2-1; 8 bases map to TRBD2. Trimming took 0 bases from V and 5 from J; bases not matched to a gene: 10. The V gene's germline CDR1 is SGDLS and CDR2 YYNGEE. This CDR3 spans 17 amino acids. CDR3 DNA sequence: TGTGCCAGCAGCGTAGTAGGTGAGAGCGGGGGCGACAATGAGCAGTTCTTC. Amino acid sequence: CASSVVGESGGDNEQFF.

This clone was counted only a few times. The CDR3 region is CASSPLVDSQETQYF. The DNA for the CDR3 is TGTGCCAGCTCACCCCTTGTAGACAGCCAAGAGACCCAGTACTTC. The rearrangement uses TRBV18 and TRBJ2-5, with D perhaps TRBD1 (5 bases). Trimming cost V 3 bases and J 1 base, with 12 bases left between them. Germline V gene lookup returns CDR1 KGHSH and CDR2 LQKENI. The CDR3 has 15 amino acids.

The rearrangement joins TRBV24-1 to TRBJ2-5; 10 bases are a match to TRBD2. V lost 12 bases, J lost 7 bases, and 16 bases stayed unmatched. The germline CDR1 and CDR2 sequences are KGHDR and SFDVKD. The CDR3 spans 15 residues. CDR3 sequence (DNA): TGTGCCTCTCGGAGCGGGGGGGCGATCCAGGTGACCCAGTACTTC. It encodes CASRSGGAIQVTQYF.